This T cell receptor beta chain stems from a study of tumor-infiltrating lymphocytes in glioblastoma multiforme. General study findings and limits: Functional subtype sorting of these T cells was not performed.

J gave up 7 bases and V 3 bases, and 10 bases lay outside the gene matches. Looked up from germline, CDR1 is DFQATT and CDR2 is SNEGSKA (reference sequence). The CDR3 has 14 amino acids. TCRB libraries came from RNA via three nested multiplex PCR rounds. Via MiXCR, TCRdb re-called the multiplex PCR reads, giving one row per CDR3 protein. Here the sample spans about 15,000 distinct CDR3 sequences, under 85% being singletons. In the case of this clonotype: Its antigen is unidentified.

Source material: brain tumor tissue. This chain links TRBV20-1 with TRBJ2-7; 9 bases align to TRBD2. The clonotype originates from a male donor with glioblastoma. CDR3 nucleotides: TGCAGTGCTAGTCCGGTAGCGGGAGTCAGTGAGCAGTACTTC. This sequence encodes CSASPVAGVSEQYF.